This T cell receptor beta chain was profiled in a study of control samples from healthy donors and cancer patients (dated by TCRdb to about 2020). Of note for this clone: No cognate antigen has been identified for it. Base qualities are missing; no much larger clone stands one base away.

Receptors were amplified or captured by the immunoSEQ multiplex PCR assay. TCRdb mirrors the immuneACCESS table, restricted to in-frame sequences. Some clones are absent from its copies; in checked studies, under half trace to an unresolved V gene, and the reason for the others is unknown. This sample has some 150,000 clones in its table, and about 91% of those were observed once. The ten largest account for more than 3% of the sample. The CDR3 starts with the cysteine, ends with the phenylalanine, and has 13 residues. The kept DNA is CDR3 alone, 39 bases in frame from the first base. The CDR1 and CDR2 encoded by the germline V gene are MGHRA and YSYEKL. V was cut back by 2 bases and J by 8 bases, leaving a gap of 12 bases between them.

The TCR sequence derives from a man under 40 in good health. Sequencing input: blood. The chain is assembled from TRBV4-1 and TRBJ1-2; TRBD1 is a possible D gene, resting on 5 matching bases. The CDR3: CASSQSVGEGYTF. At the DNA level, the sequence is TGCGCCAGCAGCCAATCTGTAGGGGAGGGCTACACCTTC.